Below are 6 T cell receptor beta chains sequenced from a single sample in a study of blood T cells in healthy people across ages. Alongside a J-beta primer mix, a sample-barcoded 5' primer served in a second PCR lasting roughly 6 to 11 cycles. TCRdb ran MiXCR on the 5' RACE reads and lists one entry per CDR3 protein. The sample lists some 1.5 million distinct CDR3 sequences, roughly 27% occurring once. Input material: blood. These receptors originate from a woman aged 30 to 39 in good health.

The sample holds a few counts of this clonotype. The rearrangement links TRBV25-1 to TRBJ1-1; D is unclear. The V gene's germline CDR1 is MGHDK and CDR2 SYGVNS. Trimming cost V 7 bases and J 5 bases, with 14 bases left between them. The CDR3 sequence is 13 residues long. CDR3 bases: TGTGCCAGCATTAGTGTGTACGGAACTGAAGCTTTCTTT. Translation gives CASISVYGTEAFF.

CDR3 nucleotides: TGTGCCAGCTCACCGGGAATAGGCGGGGATCAGCCCCAGCATTTT. The encoded protein is CASSPGIGGDQPQHF. The genes are TRBV18 and TRBJ1-5; D not certain. This CDR3 is built from 15 residues. V was shortened by 3 bases and J by 5 bases, with 14 bases between the two germline ends. Germline lookup yields CDR1 KGHSH and CDR2 LQKENI.

This CDR3 is CASSTRTGDNSPLHF. Here the CDR3 DNA reads TGTGCCAGCTCAACCCGGACAGGGGACAATTCACCCCTCCACTTT. V and J are TRBV18 and TRBJ1-6, with TRBD1 matching over 9 bases. Losses at the gene ends were 5 bases for V and 7 bases for J; bases not matched to a gene: 6. Germline CDR1 KGHSH, CDR2 LQKENI. The CDR3 sequence is 15 residues long.

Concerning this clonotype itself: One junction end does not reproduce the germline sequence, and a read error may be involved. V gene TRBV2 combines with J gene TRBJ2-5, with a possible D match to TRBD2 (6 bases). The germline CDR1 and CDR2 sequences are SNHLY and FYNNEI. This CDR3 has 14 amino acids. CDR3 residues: CASSSSDTSGTRYF. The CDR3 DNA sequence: TGTGCCAGCAGTTCTAGCGATACAAGTGGGACCCGGTACTTC.

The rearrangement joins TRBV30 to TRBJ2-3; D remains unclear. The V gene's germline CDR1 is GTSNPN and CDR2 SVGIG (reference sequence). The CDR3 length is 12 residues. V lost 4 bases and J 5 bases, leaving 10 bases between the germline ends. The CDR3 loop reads CAWTSWGDTQYF. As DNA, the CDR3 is TGTGCCTGGACTTCATGGGGAGATACGCAGTATTTT.

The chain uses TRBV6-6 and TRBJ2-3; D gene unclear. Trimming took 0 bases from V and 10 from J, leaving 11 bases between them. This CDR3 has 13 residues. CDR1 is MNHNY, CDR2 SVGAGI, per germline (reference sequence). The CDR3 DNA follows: TGTGCCAGCAGTTACTCGCACGCCGGCTCGCAGTATTTT. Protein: CASSYSHAGSQYF.